The rows below give T cell receptor beta chains drawn from one sample of a study of blood T cell repertoires in COVID-19. Sequenced by immunoSEQ multiplex PCR; TCRdb stores in-frame clones only, minus some. The sample has under 300,000 clones, approximately 90% seen once. Sequencing was carried out using PBMCs or T cells enriched from blood (not recorded which). All receptors come from a woman aged 60-75 years in a cohort exposed to, infected with or recovered from COVID-19 (not recorded which). Each CDR3 is given without its conserved first and last residue. D genes are given only for firm matches.

d_call,j_call,v_call,cdr3_aa
NA,TRBJ2-3,TRBV5-1,ASSSLDLARNTDTQY
NA,TRBJ2-7,TRBV12-2,ASRLEAGPGQY
TRBD1,TRBJ1-2,TRBV9,ASSPRQGNNYGYT
TRBD1,TRBJ1-3,TRBV12-3/TRBV12-4,ASTMDRGHTIY
TRBD1,TRBJ2-7,TRBV28,ASSLQMDRSYEQY
TRBD1,TRBJ2-7,TRBV18,ASSPLGQGAYEQY
NA,TRBJ1-1,TRBV30,AWSATTAKAF
TRBD2,TRBJ2-7,TRBV27,ASSRGGTEQY
NA,TRBJ2-7,TRBV9,ASSDPSNPYEQY
NA,TRBJ2-7,TRBV2,ASRTTGSSYEQY
NA,TRBJ1-1,TRBV28,ASSSVTVNTEAF
NA,TRBJ2-3,TRBV2,ASSLERADTQY
TRBD2,TRBJ2-7,TRBV29-1,SVEESRTSGSVDEQY
NA,TRBJ2-7,TRBV28,ASSLQGSYEQY
TRBD1,TRBJ1-2,TRBV7-9,ASSRGTGPDT
NA,TRBJ1-5,TRBV19,ASGKFRLDGGNQPQH
TRBD2,TRBJ2-3,TRBV24-1,ATSDGLAGDYDTQY
NA,TRBJ1-3,TRBV2,ASSERRNSGNTIY
NA,TRBJ2-5,TRBV18,ASSPRQFQETQY
TRBD1,TRBJ2-4,TRBV6-2/TRBV6-3,ASSYETGFASRNIQY
TRBD1,TRBJ1-2,TRBV19,ASSVQGARGYT
NA,TRBJ2-5,TRBV28,ASSPIQETQY